Listed below are T cell receptor beta chains from one sample, sequenced in a study of monozygotic twins with inflammatory bowel disease. TCRdb re-called the 5' RACE reads and shows each CDR3 protein once, DNA omitted. This sample lists around 210,000 distinct CDR3 sequences; its ten largest clones have roughly 8%. The sample comprised blood. The source of these receptors is a human donor with ulcerative colitis or Crohn's disease, or a healthy co-twin of an affected twin (not recorded which). CDR3s include the opening cysteine and the closing phenylalanine or tryptophan.

V gene	J gene	CDR3 protein
TRBV27	TRBJ1-1	CASSSHHDMNTEAFF
TRBV7-8	TRBJ1-2	CASSPMERSNYGYTF
TRBV9	TRBJ1-1	CASSPRRNGEAFF
TRBV15	TRBJ1-1	CATSRAGTEAFF
TRBV20-1	TRBJ2-2	CSATVMRTGELFF
TRBV19	TRBJ2-2	CASTRGGLDTGELFF
TRBV20-1	TRBJ1-2	CSATGLANYGYTF
TRBV6-2/TRBV6-3	TRBJ2-2	CASSYPSPGTWSNTGELFF
TRBV11-2	TRBJ2-7	CASSLESDSRTYEQYF
TRBV30	TRBJ2-3	CAWSGKTVSGTDTQYF
TRBV20-1	TRBJ1-3	CSARVTGGRNTIYF
TRBV15	TRBJ1-5	CATSGRDRGYVGPQHF
TRBV24-1	TRBJ2-1	CATSDPLREQFF
TRBV5-1	TRBJ2-5	CASSSGLAGSETQYF
TRBV6-2/TRBV6-3	TRBJ2-3	CASSYPGLGTDTQYF
TRBV30	TRBJ2-2	CAWIGGQGNTGELFF
TRBV19	TRBJ1-1	CASSIRDLGTEAFF
TRBV6-1	TRBJ2-7	CASSDASYEQYF
TRBV20-1	TRBJ1-4	CSARSREEGEKLFF
TRBV19	TRBJ2-5	CATSTSGSFVETQYF
TRBV15	TRBJ2-7	CATSREISMEGKGEQYF
TRBV19	TRBJ1-1	CASSPIRDTEAFF
TRBV10-3	TRBJ2-7	CAIGGDPYEQYF
TRBV20-1	TRBJ2-4	CSARGVTLAKNIQYF
TRBV7-2	TRBJ1-5	CASSSTDNQPQHF
TRBV14	TRBJ2-7	CASSRSRYEQYF
TRBV20-1	TRBJ1-3	CSARDDSRSGNTIYF
TRBV29-1	TRBJ2-2	CSVQDGGQTGELFF
TRBV14	TRBJ2-5	CASSQDLNSETQYF
TRBV5-1	TRBJ1-2	CASTLHLGDRDGYTF
TRBV4-3	TRBJ2-6	CASSHGLARHSGANVLTF
TRBV6-5	TRBJ1-1	CASTTSTGLNTEAFF
TRBV7-2	TRBJ2-7	CASSYRRGGYEQYF
TRBV7-2	TRBJ1-1	CASSRQVLNTEAFF
TRBV24-1	TRBJ2-2	CATNGGATGELFF
TRBV20-1	TRBJ2-1	CSAWTGHIQSSYNEQFF
TRBV5-1	TRBJ2-7	CASSPLAGPYEQYF
TRBV10-3	TRBJ2-7	CAIGSGGLYEQYF
TRBV15	TRBJ2-1	CAIREGFYNEQFF
TRBV5-1	TRBJ2-7	CASSSGTSGRYEQYF
TRBV30	TRBJ2-7	CAWSGSGGYEQYF
TRBV7-2	TRBJ1-1	CATLGAPWGTEAFF
TRBV28	TRBJ2-7	CASRHRGQGYEQYF
TRBV20-1	TRBJ2-1	CSARASRNEQFF
TRBV7-6	TRBJ1-5	CASSLADGLNQPQHF